The next 21 T cell receptor beta chains were all read from a single sample in a study of T cell clonality in common variable immunodeficiency. Measured with immunoSEQ multiplex PCR; TCRdb has only the in-frame clones, and not every one. Altogether about 20,000 clones were found in the sample, and no singletons occur. General study findings and limits: In common variable immunodeficiency, TCR beta chains reportedly carried fewer deletions and N-nucleotide insertions.

These TCRs' antigens remain unknown. Specimen: peripheral blood mononuclear cells. Receptor source: a human donor with common variable immunodeficiency.

This clone was seen a few times. The CDR3 extends 3 residues past the end of the read, so its final part is completed from the germline J gene. This chain joins TRBV18 and TRBJ1-1; 7 nucleotides align to TRBD1. V was clipped by 4 bases and J by 5 bases; unmatched bases: 4. In germline, CDR1 is KGHSH, CDR2 LQKENI. The CDR3 runs to 13 residues. The sequenced part of the CDR3 DNA is TGTGCCAGCTCACTCGGACAGGAGACTGAA. Amino acid sequence: CASSLGQETE. From start to end, the CDR3 is CASSLGQETEAFF. Complete variable domain (other parts from reference TRBV18 and TRBJ1-1): NAGVMQNPRHLVRRRGQEARLRCSPMKGHSHVYWYRQLPEEGLKFMVYLQKENIIDESGMPKERFSAEFPKEGPSILRIQQVVRGDSAAYFCASSLGQETEAFFGQGTRLTVV.

As concerns this clone: The CDR3 end lies 3 residues beyond the end of the read and is filled in from the germline J gene. This rearrangement joins TRBV7-3 to TRBJ2-3; D might be TRBD2 (5 bases). The germline CDR1 and CDR2 sequences are SGHTA and FQGTGA. This CDR3 is built from 17 residues. Trimming took off 5 bases at V and 5 bases at J, with 23 bases between the two ends. The CDR3 here is CASSPRGRTSGRDTQYF. The part of the CDR3 DNA that was read is TGTGCCAGCAGCCCACGTGGGCGGACGAGCGGCAGAGATACG.

A few counts support this clone. Coverage ceases 3 residues before the CDR3 finishes, and the germline J gene fills in the end. The rearrangement uses TRBV19 and TRBJ2-6; TRBD1 matches 7 bases. The V and J ends lost 5 bases and 2 bases, in that order; junction bases with no gene match: 0. CDR3 size: 14 residues. Germline V CDR1 and CDR2: LNHDA, SQIVND (reference sequence). The CDR3 bases that were read are TGTGCCAGTAGTGACAGGGCTGGGGCCAACGTC. This codes for CASSDRAGANV. The complete CDR3 reads CASSDRAGANVLTF. Drawing the rest from reference TRBV19 and TRBJ2-6, the complete variable domain is DGGITQSPKYLFRKEGQNVTLSCEQNLNHDAMYWYRQDPGQGLRLIYYSQIVNDFQKGDIAEGYSVSREKKESFPLTVTSAQKNPTAFYLCASSDRAGANVLTFGAGSRLTVL.

The CDR3 DNA, read in part, is TGTGCCAGCAGCGCGGGACAGGGGTTCTTGGGA. Translation: CASSAGQGFLG. The entire CDR3 protein reads CASSAGQGFLGYTF. V gene TRBV7-9 combines with J gene TRBJ1-2; 10 nucleotides agree with TRBD1. The read stops 3 residues short of the end of the CDR3; the missing end is completed from the germline J gene. The CDR3 contains 14 residues. Germline V lookup: CDR1 SEHNR, CDR2 FQNEAQ (reference sequence).

A word on this clone: The read gets to within 3 residues of the CDR3 end, and the germline J gene fills in the rest. V gene TRBV7-9 combines with J gene TRBJ1-4; 9 bases align to TRBD1. The V segment lost 3 bases and the J segment 6 bases; nucleotides outside the gene matches: 2. CDR3 size: 14 residues. Germline CDR1 reads SEHNR; CDR2 reads FQNEAQ (reference sequence). Incomplete CDR3 DNA: TGTGCCAGCAGCTTGGACAGGGGATATGAAAAA. This translates into CASSLDRGYEK. The complete CDR3 sequence is CASSLDRGYEKLFF.

This clone was counted a few times. The read halts 3 residues ahead of the CDR3 end, with the missing end drawn from the germline J gene. The chain employs TRBV18 and TRBJ2-2, with 11 bases matching TRBD2. Germline V gene lookup returns CDR1 KGHSH and CDR2 LQKENI. The V and J ends lost 2 bases and 2 bases, in that order; junction bases with no gene match: 1. There are 16 residues in the CDR3. The part of the CDR3 DNA that was read is TGTGCCAGCTCACCAACTAGCGGGGGAAACACCGGGGAG. Its translation: CASSPTSGGNTGE. From start to end, the CDR3 is CASSPTSGGNTGELFF.

To note about this clone: The CDR3 is cut off 3 residues early in the read; its end comes from the germline J gene. The chain couples TRBV30 to TRBJ2-7; 8 bases map to TRBD1. This CDR3 region has 15 residues. V lost 5 bases to trimming and J lost 0 bases; unmatched junction nucleotides: 9. Germline V CDR1 and CDR2: GTSNPN, SVGIG (reference sequence). The CDR3 loop reads CAWCGTGYYSYEQYF. The CDR3 DNA, read in part, is TGTGCCTGGTGTGGGACAGGTTACTACTCCTACGAG.

This clone was counted only a few times. The read stops 3 residues short of the end of the CDR3; the missing end is completed from the germline J gene. V and J are TRBV18 and TRBJ1-4; D is uncertain. The ends were cut back, 4 bases at V and 8 bases at J, with 11 bases in the middle. This CDR3 contains 13 residues. Germline loops: CDR1 KGHSH, CDR2 LQKENI. CDR3 DNA (partial): TGTGCCAGCTCACGACTCGAGGCGGAAAAA. This codes for CASSRLEAEK. The whole CDR3 sequence is CASSRLEAEKLFF. Full variable domain (outside the CDR3, taken from reference TRBV18 and TRBJ1-4): NAGVMQNPRHLVRRRGQEARLRCSPMKGHSHVYWYRQLPEEGLKFMVYLQKENIIDESGMPKERFSAEFPKEGPSILRIQQVVRGDSAAYFCASSRLEAEKLFFGSGTQLSVL.

The sample holds many counts of this clone. The read ends 3 residues before the CDR3 terminus; that terminus is restored from the germline J gene. This chain links TRBV5-1 with TRBJ2-3, with 7 bases fitting TRBD2. Germline lookup yields CDR1 SGHRS and CDR2 YFSETQ. V was clipped by 2 bases and J by 5 bases; unmatched bases: 2. CDR3 length: 13 amino acids. Here the CDR3 reads CASSFGLGDTQYF. CDR3 bases read: TGCGCCAGCAGCTTTGGACTAGGAGATACG.

Remarks on this clone: The read is 3 residues too short to cover the CDR3 end, so that end is filled in from the germline J gene. The genes are TRBV18 and TRBJ2-1, with D possibly being TRBD1 (5 bases). V lost 4 bases and J lost 0, with 10 bases in between. Looked up from germline, CDR1 is KGHSH and CDR2 is LQKENI. This CDR3 contains 15 residues. Partial CDR3 DNA: TGTGCCAGCTCACTATTCGACAGCTCCTACAATGAG. Translating it yields CASSLFDSSYNE. In full, the CDR3 reads CASSLFDSSYNEQFF.

Points on this clone: The read terminates 3 residues before the CDR3 end, so the remaining end is supplied by the germline J gene. V usage is TRBV18 and J usage is TRBJ2-7; TRBD2 matches at 12 bases. The CDR3 is made up of 16 amino acids. Germline CDR1 and CDR2: KGHSH and LQKENI. Trimming at V came to 6 bases and at J to 1 base, leaving 7 bases not matched to a gene. CDR3 loop: CASSDPGTSGSYEQYF. Partial CDR3 DNA: TGTGCCAGCTCCGACCCCGGGACTAGCGGGTCCTACGAG.

Concerning this clone: Coverage ceases 3 residues before the CDR3 finishes, and the germline J gene fills in the end. This chain uses TRBV19 with TRBJ1-2, with TRBD1 identical over 9 bases. The CDR3 spans 14 residues. Germline V CDR1 and CDR2: LNHDA, SQIVND (reference sequence). The sequenced CDR3 bases are TGTGCCAGTAGTCAAGGGGACAGGGACGACGGC. Protein sequence: CASSQGDRDDG. The entire CDR3 protein reads CASSQGDRDDGYTF.

This clone was recorded a few times. The read falls 3 residues short of the CDR3 end, and the missing part is taken from the germline J gene. This chain links TRBV6-2 or TRBV6-3 with TRBJ1-2; D gene uncertain. The germline V gene encodes CDR1 MNHEY and CDR2 SVGEGT. V lost 0 bases to trimming and J lost 0 bases, with 11 bases between them. This CDR3 spans 16 amino acids. Partial CDR3 DNA: TGTGCCAGCAGTTACTCGATATATCGGTCTAACTATGGC. It yields the protein CASSYSIYRSNYG. The whole CDR3 sequence reads CASSYSIYRSNYGYTF.

In regard to this clone: The read is 3 residues too short to cover the CDR3 end, so that end is filled in from the germline J gene. V and J are TRBV5-1 and TRBJ1-6, with 7 bases lining up with TRBD1. This CDR3 is 14 amino acids long. V was pared by 5 bases and J by 7 bases, with 6 bases of the junction left unmatched. Germline CDR1 is SGHRS and CDR2 is YFSETQ. The CDR3 bases that were read are TGCGCCAGCAGATTCGGGACAGCGAATTCACCC. This codes for CASRFGTANSP. The entire CDR3 reads CASRFGTANSPLHF.

Comment on this clone: The read terminates 3 residues ahead of where the CDR3 ends, so the germline J gene completes it. V gene TRBV10-2 combines with J gene TRBJ1-6; TRBD1 matches 10 bases. The CDR3 has 16 residues. Trimming removed 5 bases from V and 3 bases from J; junction bases left unmatched: 4. Germline-derived CDR1 and CDR2 are WSHSY and SAAADI. CDR3 DNA, as far as it was read: TGCGCCAGCAGTTCCGACAGGGGGCACTATAATTCACCC. Residues: CASSSDRGHYNSP. The complete CDR3 protein is CASSSDRGHYNSPLHF.

About this clone: The read stops 3 residues short of the end of the CDR3; the missing end is completed from the germline J gene. This chain joins TRBV19 and TRBJ1-6, with a possible D match to TRBD1 (6 bases). This CDR3 has 16 residues. Trimming stripped 4 bases from V and 7 bases from J, with 17 bases between. The germline CDR1 and CDR2 sequences are LNHDA and SQIVND (reference sequence). The DNA read from the CDR3 is TGTGCCAGTAGTACGGGCAGGGGTTTCGGAAATTCACCC. This translates into CASSTGRGFGNSP. The full CDR3 is CASSTGRGFGNSPLHF.

In regard to this clone: The read terminates 3 residues ahead of where the CDR3 ends, so the germline J gene completes it. The rearrangement links TRBV19 to TRBJ1-1; D is uncertain. The CDR3 totals 13 residues. The ends were cut back, 8 bases at V and 4 bases at J, with 14 bases in the middle. The V gene's germline CDR1 is LNHDA and CDR2 SQIVND (reference sequence). The CDR3 spells CASGRPWSTEAFF. The DNA read from the CDR3 is TGTGCCAGTGGGCGCCCATGGAGCACTGAA.

This clone has a count of ten or more. The CDR3 extends 3 residues past the end of the read, so its final part is completed from the germline J gene. The J gene is TRBJ2-2, the V gene TRBV18; D is perhaps TRBD1 (6 bases). This CDR3 has 16 amino acids. V was shortened by 0 bases and J by 5 bases, with 13 bases between the two germline ends. Per germline, CDR1 KGHSH and CDR2 LQKENI. Partial CDR3 DNA: TGTGCCAGCTCACCACCGTGGGGGCGAGGAACCGGGGAG. Its protein is CASSPPWGRGTGE. The whole CDR3 region reads CASSPPWGRGTGELFF.

This clone was picked up a small number of times. The read is 3 residues too short to cover the CDR3 end, so that end is filled in from the germline J gene. The chain is built from TRBV2 and TRBJ1-5; D unresolved. Germline loops: CDR1 SNHLY, CDR2 FYNNEI. The length of the CDR3 is 14 residues. Trimming pared 4 bases from V and 2 bases from J, leaving 9 bases between. The part of the CDR3 DNA that was read is TGTGCCAGCAGTGCCAGGTTTCGCAATCAGCCC. Encoded protein: CASSARFRNQP. The entire CDR3 protein reads CASSARFRNQPQHF. The whole variable domain, filled in from reference TRBV2 and TRBJ1-5, reads EPEVTQTPSHQVTQMGQEVILRCVPISNHLYFYWYRQILGQKVEFLVSFYNNEISEKSEIFDDQFSVERPDGSNFTLKIRSTKLEDSAMYFCASSARFRNQPQHFGDGTRLSIL.

This clone has a handful of counts. The CDR3 extends 3 residues past the end of the read, so its final part is completed from the germline J gene. This rearrangement joins TRBV30 to TRBJ1-4, with a weak D call TRBD1 (5 bases). This CDR3 is built from 13 residues. Germline CDR1 and CDR2: GTSNPN and SVGIG (reference sequence). V was shortened by 0 bases and J by 8 bases, with 10 bases between the two germline ends. CDR3 region: CAWSVLQGEKLFF. The CDR3 bases that were read are TGTGCCTGGAGTGTACTGCAGGGAGAAAAA.

The sample holds a few counts of this clone. The CDR3 loop is CASNRRMRGTSVYEQFF. The DNA read from the CDR3 is TGTGCCAGCAACCGGAGGATGAGAGGGACTAGTGTGTATGAG. This chain uses TRBV6-2 or TRBV6-3 with TRBJ2-1; TRBD2 aligns across 8 bases. The CDR3 end is not reached by the read, which stops 3 residues before it; the germline J gene fills it in. Germline CDR1 MNHEY, CDR2 SVGEGT. This CDR3 contains 17 residues. V shed 7 bases, J shed 8 bases, and the junction held 19 bases outside the gene matches.